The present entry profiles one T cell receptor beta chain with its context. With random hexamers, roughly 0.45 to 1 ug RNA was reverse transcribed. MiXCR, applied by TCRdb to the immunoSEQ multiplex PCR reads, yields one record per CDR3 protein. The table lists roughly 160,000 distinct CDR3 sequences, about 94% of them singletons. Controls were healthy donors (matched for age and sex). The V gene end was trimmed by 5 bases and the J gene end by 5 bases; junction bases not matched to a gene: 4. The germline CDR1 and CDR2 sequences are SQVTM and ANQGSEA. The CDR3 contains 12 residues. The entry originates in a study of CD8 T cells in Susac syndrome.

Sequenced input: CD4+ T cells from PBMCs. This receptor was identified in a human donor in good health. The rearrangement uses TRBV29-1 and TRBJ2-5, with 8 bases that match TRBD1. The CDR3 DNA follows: TGCAGCGTTCGCAGACAGGGGGAGACCCAGTACTTC. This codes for CSVRRQGETQYF.